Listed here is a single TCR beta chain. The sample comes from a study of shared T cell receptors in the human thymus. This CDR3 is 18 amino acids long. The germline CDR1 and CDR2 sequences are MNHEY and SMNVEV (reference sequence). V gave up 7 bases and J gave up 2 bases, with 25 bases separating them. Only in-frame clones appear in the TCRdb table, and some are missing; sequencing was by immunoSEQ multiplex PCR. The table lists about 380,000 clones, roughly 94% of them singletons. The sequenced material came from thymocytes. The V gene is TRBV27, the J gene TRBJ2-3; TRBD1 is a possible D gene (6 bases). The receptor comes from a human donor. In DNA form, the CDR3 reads TGTGCCAGCAAAACCCTTAGAGGGGGAGAACCTTTCACAGATACGCAGTATTTT. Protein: CASKTLRGGEPFTDTQYF.